Below, one TCR beta chain is given with its context. Antigen: not known. The data are from a study of cytomegalovirus exposure and HLA in healthy donors. Overall study findings and caveats: Across donors, presence/absence analyses took sequencing depth to be roughly uniform. Several of the most significant clusters appeared, in a later analysis, to be linked to common viral pathogens. The classifier, whose performance was assessed in both the original and validation cohorts, reportedly diagnosed cytomegalovirus status with high specificity and sensitivity. Clonal expansion, a later analysis showed, was greater in HLA-associated TCR beta chains than in equally common others.

Germline-derived CDR1 and CDR2 are GTSNPN and SVGIG (reference sequence). V was clipped by 0 bases and J by 6 bases, with 15 bases between them. The CDR3 spans 14 residues. In the PCR, 60 Vbeta and 13 Jbeta primers were used. The method was immunoSEQ multiplex PCR; TCRdb's version includes in-frame clones alone and lacks a portion of them. The sample has about 97,000 clones, about 85% seen once. Source material: PBMCs. The receptor comes from a man between 25 and 39 years old in good health and CMV-seronegative. The chain joins TRBV30 to TRBJ2-7, with a possible D match to TRBD1 (5 bases). CDR3 DNA sequence: TGTGCCTGGAGTGTAAATTTGGAGACAGCCGAGCAGTACTTC. Translation gives CAWSVNLETAEQYF.